The clone carrying this T cell receptor beta chain was observed a few times. The antigen is unknown. These data come from a study of blood T cells in healthy people across ages. Study-wide findings and caveats: It was the long-lived donors that had more naive CD4+ cells and higher diversity than aged donors. PBMC samples, being unsorted, prevented any conclusive comparison of naive and antigen-experienced cells.

V was pared by 2 bases and J by 3 bases, with 12 bases between. CDR1 SGHDT and CDR2 YYEEEE come from the germline V gene. The length of the CDR3 is 15 residues. For the second PCR, which ran for roughly 7 to 11 cycles, a sample-barcoded 5' primer and a J-beta primer mix were used. A template-switch adaptor containing 12 random nucleotides labeled each cDNA molecule. TCRdb reprocessed the 5' RACE reads via MiXCR and lists one record per CDR3 protein. This table holds under 1 million distinct CDR3 sequences, more than 40% found once. Sequenced: blood. The source of this sequence is a man aged 55 to 70 in good health. The V gene is TRBV5-6, the J gene TRBJ2-1; D is possibly TRBD1 or TRBD2 (5 bases each). The CDR3 DNA sequence: TGTGCCAGCAGCTTAGGGGACCCTATCTACAATGAGCAGTTCTTC. Residues: CASSLGDPIYNEQFF.